This TCR beta chain was sequenced in a study of technical replicates of blood from a handful of donors. The CDR3 is made up of 16 amino acids. Trimming removed 10 bases at V and 0 bases at J, with 19 bases between. The protocol was immunoSEQ multiplex PCR, while the TCRdb copy is restricted to in-frame clones and leaves out a portion. The table has fewer than 110,000 clones, roughly 95% seen once; the top ten hold 0.21%. This chain joins TRBV23-1 and TRBJ2-4; D perhaps matches TRBD1 (6 bases). TRBV23-1 is noted as an ORF with a role that remains uncertain. The sample was T cells isolated from PBMCs. This clonotype originated in a human donor in good health. The CDR3 loop reads CATISTGSIAKNIQYF. CDR3 in DNA: TGCGCCACCATTTCTACAGGGTCCATAGCCAAAAACATTCAGTACTTC.